The clone carrying this TCR beta chain was counted at least ten times. Its antigen is not identified. The data were obtained in a study of molecular identifiers for immune sequencing clone quantification. Study-wide points: Sizes of highly expanded clones could be underestimated through identical TCRs sharing a barcode. Among some 1.1 million naive cells, spiked Jurkat TCR RNA from a single cell was reportedly detectable.

V lost 1 base to trimming and J lost 7 bases, with 16 bases between them. The V gene's germline CDR1 is LGHNA and CDR2 YSLEER. The CDR3 length is 16 residues. Libraries used 20,000 to 1,000,000 sorted naive CD8 T cells and 10%, 30% or 50% RNA input. In preparing bulk TCR libraries, previously described methods and listed TCR primers were used. Using its own MiXCR run on the PCR reads, TCRdb lists one record per CDR3 protein. The sample records around 89,000 distinct CDR3 sequences, roughly 20% being singletons. Sequenced: naive CD8+ T cells from blood, with Jurkat cell RNA spiked in. The subset was: FACS-sorted CD8+CD4-CCR7+CD45RA+ naive T cells. This clonotype was sampled from a human donor in good health. Some libraries in this study had Jurkat cell RNA spiked in. V is TRBV4-3 and J is TRBJ2-2; no clear D. In DNA, the CDR3 is TGCGCCAGCAGCCAAGGCCCCGGGTTCGAGAGCGGGGAGCTGTTTTTT. It is translated as CASSQGPGFESGELFF.